This passage covers 16 T cell receptor beta chains from one sample sequenced in a study of blood T cell repertoires in COVID-19. The repertoire was sequenced with immunoSEQ multiplex PCR; TCRdb's copy has only in-frame clones and lacks some. The sample yields 210,000 or so clones, around 80% seen once. Material: peripheral blood. These receptors were obtained from an elderly woman with active or convalescent COVID-19.

This clone is a singleton in its sample. The chain uses TRBV9 and TRBJ1-1; D is unclear. The CDR3 extends over 13 amino acids. With 0 bases removed from V and 2 bases from J, the gap between germline ends came to 5 bases. The germline V gene has CDR1 SGDLS and CDR2 YYNGEE. CDR3 sequence: CASSVAPNTEAFF. CDR3 nucleotide sequence: TGTGCCAGCAGCGTAGCCCCAAACACTGAAGCTTTCTTT.

The chain links TRBV7-2 to TRBJ1-2, with D uncertain. There are 14 residues in the CDR3. Deletions cut 1 base from V and 4 bases from J, with 10 bases between. Germline V gives CDR1 SGHTA, CDR2 FQGNSA. CDR3 in amino acids: CASSLGGQFYGYTF. CDR3 in DNA: TGTGCCAGCAGCTTAGGAGGGCAGTTCTATGGCTACACCTTC.

The V call is TRBV23-1, the J call TRBJ2-7, with a tentative D call TRBD1 (6 bases). TRBV23-1 is annotated as an ORF whose role is uncertain. V was pared by 2 bases and J by 3 bases, with 14 bases between. The length of the CDR3 is 15 residues. The CDR3 DNA sequence: TGCGCCAGCAGTCAACCTGACAGGACTCTCTACGAGCAGTACTTC. The encoded protein is CASSQPDRTLYEQYF.

This clone was seen just once. This rearrangement joins TRBV5-1 to TRBJ1-1; D uncertain. The V and J ends lost 1 base and 1 base respectively, with 8 bases between them. CDR1 and CDR2 from the germline V gene are SGHRS and YFSETQ. The CDR3 contains 14 residues. The DNA for the CDR3 is TGCGCCAGCAGCTTGTTTTCAGGGAACACTGAAGCTTTCTTT. This gives the protein CASSLFSGNTEAFF.

The CDR3 region is CASSEGGSGNTIYF. The CDR3 DNA reads as TGTGCCAGCAGCGAGGGGGGGTCCGGAAACACCATATATTTT. The chain has TRBV9 and TRBJ1-3; D may be TRBD1 (6 bases). Germline assignment: CDR1 SGDLS and CDR2 YYNGEE. V dropped 3 bases and J dropped 4 bases, with 11 bases sitting between them. CDR3 length: 14 residues.

The gene calls are TRBV5-1 and TRBJ2-7; D might be TRBD1 (5 bases). Germline V gene sequence: CDR1 SGHRS, CDR2 YFSETQ. The CDR3 runs 14 residues. Between the trimmed V and J ends, which lost 0 bases and 2 bases, there was a span of 9 bases. The CDR3 loop reads CASSLAGAPYEQYF. In nucleotides, the CDR3 is TGCGCCAGCAGCTTGGCTGGGGCTCCCTACGAGCAGTACTTC.

J is TRBJ2-7 and V is TRBV7-8, with D perhaps matching TRBD2 (6 bases). CDR3 size: 16 residues. Trimming cost V 5 bases and J 5 bases, with 22 bases left between them. CDR1 is SGHVS, CDR2 FQNEAQ, per germline. The CDR3 DNA reads TGTGCCAGCAGCGAAATAGGACGTAGGGAGGCCCACGAGCAGTACTTC. It yields the protein CASSEIGRREAHEQYF.

The chain carries TRBV4-2 and TRBJ2-7; D possibly corresponds to TRBD1 (5 bases). The V end was cut by 4 bases, the J end by 4 bases, with 26 bases between. The CDR3 extends over 18 amino acids. CDR1 is LGHNA, CDR2 YNFKEQ, per germline. The DNA of the CDR3 is TGTGCCAGCAGCCCATCTCAGAGTCAGGGTACCCTCTCTTACGAGCAGTACTTC. Its protein product is CASSPSQSQGTLSYEQYF.

This chain links TRBV30 with TRBJ2-5; 8 nucleotides match TRBD1. Germline lookup yields CDR1 GTSNPN and CDR2 SVGIG (reference sequence). CDR3 length equals 14 residues. J lost 5 bases, V lost 3 bases, and 8 bases had no gene match. CDR3 bases: TGTGCCTGGAGAAGACAGGGGTCGGGGGAGACCCAGTACTTC. Translating it yields CAWRRQGSGETQYF.

This clone was observed once. The chain uses TRBV7-9 and TRBJ2-7; possible D gene TRBD1, 6 bases. Trimming took 4 bases from V and 1 from J, leaving 14 bases between them. The CDR3 runs 15 residues. Germline V gives CDR1 SEHNR, CDR2 FQNEAQ (reference sequence). CDR3 DNA: TGTGCCAGCAGCTCCTCCCGGACAGTATCCTACGAGCAGTACTTC. It encodes CASSSSRTVSYEQYF.

The V gene is TRBV7-2, the J gene TRBJ2-7; D uncertain. This CDR3 has 11 amino acids. The V and J ends lost 4 bases and 6 bases respectively, with 7 bases between them. Germline CDR1 and CDR2: SGHTA and FQGNSA. The CDR3 nucleotides read TGTGCCAGCAGCTCCTATGCCGAGCAGTACTTC. This codes for CASSSYAEQYF. Full variable domain (remainder filled in from reference TRBV7-2 and TRBJ2-7): GAGVSQSPSNKVTEKGKDVELRCDPISGHTALYWYRQSLGQGLEFLIYFQGNSAPDKSGLPSDRFSAERTGGSVSTLTIQRTQQEDSAVYLCASSSYAEQYFGPGTRLTVT.

The chain combines TRBV20-1 with TRBJ1-1; D uncertain. Trimming pared 3 bases from V and 1 base from J, leaving 18 bases between. Per the germline V gene, CDR1 is DFQATT and CDR2 is SNEGSKA (reference sequence). The CDR3 consists of 16 residues. The CDR3 region has the DNA TGCAGTGCTAGTAAGACTCTCGGGAGTTGGAACACTGAAGCTTTCTTT. This gives the protein CSASKTLGSWNTEAFF.

The chain links TRBV5-6 to TRBJ1-5; D is possibly TRBD1 (6 bases). The CDR3 sequence is 15 residues long. V was trimmed by 2 bases and J by 6 bases, leaving 15 bases between them. CDR1 and CDR2 from the germline V gene are SGHDT and YYEEEE. The DNA of the CDR3 is TGTGCCAGCAGCTTCCGTCGACAGGTCATTCAGCCCCAGCATTTT. It translates to CASSFRRQVIQPQHF. The variable domain in full, with the rest retrieved from reference TRBV5-6 and TRBJ1-5, is DAGVTQSPTHLIKTRGQQVTLRCSPKSGHDTVSWYQQALGQGPQFIFQYYEEEERQRGNFPDRFSGHQFPNYSSELNVNALLLGDSALYLCASSFRRQVIQPQHFGDGTRLSIL.

The V call is TRBV4-1, the J call TRBJ1-1; D remains unclear. Germline values: CDR1 MGHRA, CDR2 YSYEKL. This CDR3 contains 14 residues. Trimming stripped 2 bases from V and 10 bases from J, with 17 bases between. The DNA of the CDR3 is TGCGCCAGCAGCCAACTCTCCGGGGAGGTTAGAGCTTTCTTT. This translates into CASSQLSGEVRAFF.

J is TRBJ1-4 and V is TRBV15; TRBD1 aligns across 10 bases. V trimming: 3 bases; J trimming: 14 bases; junction bases outside the gene matches: 6. CDR1 LNHNV and CDR2 YYDKDF come from the germline V gene (reference sequence). This CDR3 is built from 13 residues. DNA of the CDR3: TGTGCCACCAGCAGGGACAGGGGGTGGCCTCTGTTTTTT. Translated, it gives CATSRDRGWPLFF.

The chain recombines TRBV7-8 with TRBJ1-1; no firm D call. Germline lookup yields CDR1 SGHVS and CDR2 FQNEAQ. The CDR3 spans 13 residues. The V end was cut by 2 bases, the J end by 3 bases, with 7 bases between. The CDR3 DNA follows: TGTGCCAGCAGCTTACCCCAGTACACTGAAGCTTTCTTT. As protein: CASSLPQYTEAFF.